The source of this T cell receptor beta chain is a study of blood T cell repertoires in COVID-19. Across the whole study: Sites in the United States, Italy and Spain provided acute and convalescent COVID-19 samples.

This clone came up a few times. In the original workflow: Estimation of nucleated cell counts was performed using reference gene primer amplification. Profiling relied on immunoSEQ multiplex PCR, and the TCRdb table lists in-frame clones only, not all of them. V, J and clone size derive from that table, while D and trimming were established from the DNA sequence. The sample lists around 200,000 clones; 80% to 90% were seen once. The CDR3 has 18 amino acids. Trimming at V came to 7 bases and at J to 2 bases, leaving 8 bases not matched to a gene. CDR1 ENHRY and CDR2 SYGVKD come from the germline V gene.

This chain uses TRBV10-3 with TRBJ2-2; TRBD2 agrees at 15 bases. Sequenced sample: PBMCs or T cells enriched from blood (not recorded which). The source of this sequence is a man aged 35-49 years who had recovered from COVID-19. The CDR3 here is CAIKGTSGRLGNTGELFF. The CDR3 DNA is TGTGCCATCAAAGGGACTAGCGGGAGGTTGGGAAACACCGGGGAGCTGTTTTTT.